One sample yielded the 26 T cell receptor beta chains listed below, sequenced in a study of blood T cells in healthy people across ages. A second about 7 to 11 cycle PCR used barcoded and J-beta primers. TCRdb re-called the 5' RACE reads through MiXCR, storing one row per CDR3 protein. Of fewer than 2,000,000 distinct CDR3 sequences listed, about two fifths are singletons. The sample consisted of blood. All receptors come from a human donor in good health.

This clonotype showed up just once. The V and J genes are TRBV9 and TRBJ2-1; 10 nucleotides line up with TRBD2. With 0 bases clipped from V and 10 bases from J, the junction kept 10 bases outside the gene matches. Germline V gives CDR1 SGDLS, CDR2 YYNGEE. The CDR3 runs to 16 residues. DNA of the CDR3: TGTGCCAGCAGCGTAGGGGTAGCGGGGGGAACCACAGAGCAGTTCTTC. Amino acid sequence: CASSVGVAGGTTEQFF.

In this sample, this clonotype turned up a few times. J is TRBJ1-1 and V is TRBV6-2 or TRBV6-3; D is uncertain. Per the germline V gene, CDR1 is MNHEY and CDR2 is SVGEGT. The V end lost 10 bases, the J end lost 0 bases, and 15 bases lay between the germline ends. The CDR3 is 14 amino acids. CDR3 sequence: CATTDRSLNTEAFF. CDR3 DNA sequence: TGTGCCACTACGGACCGTAGTTTGAACACTGAAGCTTTCTTT.

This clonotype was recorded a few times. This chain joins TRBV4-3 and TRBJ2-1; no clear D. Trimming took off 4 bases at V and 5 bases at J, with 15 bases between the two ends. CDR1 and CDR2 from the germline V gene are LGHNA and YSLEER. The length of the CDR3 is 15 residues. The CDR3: CASSPSWSIHNEQFF. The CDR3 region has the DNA TGCGCCAGCAGCCCTTCATGGAGTATTCACAATGAGCAGTTCTTC.

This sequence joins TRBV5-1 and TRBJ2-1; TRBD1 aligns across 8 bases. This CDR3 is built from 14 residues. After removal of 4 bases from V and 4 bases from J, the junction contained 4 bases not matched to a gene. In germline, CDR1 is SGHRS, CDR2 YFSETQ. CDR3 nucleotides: TGCGCCAGCAGCCGACGGACAGGGTACAATGAGCAGTTCTTC. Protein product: CASSRRTGYNEQFF.

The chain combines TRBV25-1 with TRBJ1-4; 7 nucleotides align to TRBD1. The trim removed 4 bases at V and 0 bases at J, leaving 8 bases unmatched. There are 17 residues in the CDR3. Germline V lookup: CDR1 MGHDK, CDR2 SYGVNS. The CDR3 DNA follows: TGTGCCAGCAGTGCGCCGGGACAGCCCACAACTAATGAAAAACTGTTTTTT. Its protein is CASSAPGQPTTNEKLFF.

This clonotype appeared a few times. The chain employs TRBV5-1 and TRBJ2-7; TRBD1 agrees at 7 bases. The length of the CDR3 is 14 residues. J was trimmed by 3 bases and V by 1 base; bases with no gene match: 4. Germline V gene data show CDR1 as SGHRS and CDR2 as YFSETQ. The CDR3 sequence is CASSLTGANYEQYF. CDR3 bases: TGCGCCAGCAGCTTGACAGGGGCGAACTACGAGCAGTACTTC.

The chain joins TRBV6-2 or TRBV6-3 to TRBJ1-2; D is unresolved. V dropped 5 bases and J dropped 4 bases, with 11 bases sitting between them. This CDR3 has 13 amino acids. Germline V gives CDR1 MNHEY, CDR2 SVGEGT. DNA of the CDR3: TGTGCCAGCAGTACCTCGAGGATCTATGGCTACACCTTC. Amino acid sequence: CASSTSRIYGYTF.

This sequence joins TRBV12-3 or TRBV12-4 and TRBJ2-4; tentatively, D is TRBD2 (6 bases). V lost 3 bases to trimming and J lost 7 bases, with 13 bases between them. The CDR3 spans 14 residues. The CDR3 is CASSLGGALNIQYF. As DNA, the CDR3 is TGTGCCAGCAGTTTGGGCGGGGCCCTGAACATTCAGTACTTC.

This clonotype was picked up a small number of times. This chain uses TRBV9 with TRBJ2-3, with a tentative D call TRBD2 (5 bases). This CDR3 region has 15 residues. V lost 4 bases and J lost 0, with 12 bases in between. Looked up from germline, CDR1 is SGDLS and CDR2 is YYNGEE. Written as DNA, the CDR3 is TGTGCCAGCAGCTACGGCGGGTCCAGCACAGATACGCAGTATTTT. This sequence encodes CASSYGGSSTDTQYF.

The CDR3 is CASSRSLELSSYEQYF. CDR3 nucleotides: TGTGCCAGCAGCCGGTCGCTGGAGCTGAGCTCCTACGAGCAGTACTTC. The chain combines TRBV11-2 with TRBJ2-7; D not resolved. This CDR3 spans 16 amino acids. Germline CDR1 and CDR2: SGHAT and FQNNGV. Trimming removed 5 bases from V and 0 bases from J, with 17 bases in between. Variable domain in full (rest from reference TRBV11-2 and TRBJ2-7): EAGVAQSPRYKIIEKRQSVAFWCNPISGHATLYWYQQILGQGPKLLIQFQNNGVVDDSQLPKDRFSAERLKGVDSTLKIQPAKLEDSAVYLCASSRSLELSSYEQYFGPGTRLTVT.

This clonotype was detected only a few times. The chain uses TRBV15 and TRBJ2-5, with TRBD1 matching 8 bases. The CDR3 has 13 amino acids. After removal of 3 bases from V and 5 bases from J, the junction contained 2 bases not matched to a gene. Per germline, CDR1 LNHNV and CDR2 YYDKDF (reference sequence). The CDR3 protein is CATSRTGVETQYF. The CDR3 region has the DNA TGTGCCACCAGCAGGACAGGGGTCGAGACCCAGTACTTC.

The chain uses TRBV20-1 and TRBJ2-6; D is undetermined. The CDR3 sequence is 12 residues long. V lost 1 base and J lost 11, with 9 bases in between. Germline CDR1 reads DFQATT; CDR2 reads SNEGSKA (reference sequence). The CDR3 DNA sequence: TGCAGTGCTAGAGTTCCGGGTCACGTCCTGACTTTC. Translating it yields CSARVPGHVLTF.

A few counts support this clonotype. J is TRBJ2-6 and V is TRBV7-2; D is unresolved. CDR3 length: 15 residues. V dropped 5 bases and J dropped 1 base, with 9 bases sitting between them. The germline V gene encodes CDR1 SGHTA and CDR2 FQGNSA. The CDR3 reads CASSKGRSGANVLTF. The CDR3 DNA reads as TGTGCCAGCAGCAAAGGCAGGTCTGGGGCCAACGTCCTGACTTTC.

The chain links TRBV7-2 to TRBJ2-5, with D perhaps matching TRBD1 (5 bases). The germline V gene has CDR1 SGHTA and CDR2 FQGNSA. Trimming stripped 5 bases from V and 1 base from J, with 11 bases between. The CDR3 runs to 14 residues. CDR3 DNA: TGTGCCAGCAGCCGAGGACATACCCAAGAGACCCAGTACTTC. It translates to CASSRGHTQETQYF. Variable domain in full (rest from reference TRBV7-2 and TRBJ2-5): GAGVSQSPSNKVTEKGKDVELRCDPISGHTALYWYRQSLGQGLEFLIYFQGNSAPDKSGLPSDRFSAERTGGSVSTLTIQRTQQEDSAVYLCASSRGHTQETQYFGPGTRLLVL.

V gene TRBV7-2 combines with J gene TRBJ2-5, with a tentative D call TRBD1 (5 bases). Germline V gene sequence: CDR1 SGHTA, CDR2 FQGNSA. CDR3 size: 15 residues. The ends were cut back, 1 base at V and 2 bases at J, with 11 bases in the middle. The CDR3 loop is CASSLVQAEQETQYF. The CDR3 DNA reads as TGTGCCAGCAGCTTAGTACAGGCGGAGCAAGAGACCCAGTACTTC.

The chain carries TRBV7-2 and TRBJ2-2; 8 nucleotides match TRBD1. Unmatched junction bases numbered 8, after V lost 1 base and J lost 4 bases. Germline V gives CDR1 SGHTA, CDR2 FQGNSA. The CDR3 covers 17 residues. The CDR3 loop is CASSLVVLQGVTGELFF. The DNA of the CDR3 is TGTGCCAGCAGCTTAGTAGTTCTACAGGGGGTCACCGGGGAGCTGTTTTTT.

The CDR3 protein is CASSMKGNQPQHF. The CDR3 nucleotides read TGTGCCAGTAGTATGAAGGGGAACCAGCCCCAGCATTTT. V and J are TRBV19 and TRBJ1-5, with D possibly being TRBD1 (5 bases). CDR1 and CDR2 from the germline V gene are LNHDA and SQIVND (reference sequence). The V and J ends lost 3 bases and 7 bases respectively, with 10 bases between them. The CDR3 extends over 13 amino acids.

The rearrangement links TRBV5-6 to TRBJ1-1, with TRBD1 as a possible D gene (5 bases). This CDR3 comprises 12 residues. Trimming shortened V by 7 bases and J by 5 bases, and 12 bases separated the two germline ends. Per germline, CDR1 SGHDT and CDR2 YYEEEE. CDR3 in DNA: TGTGCCAGCTTTAGGGGATGGACTGAAGCTTTCTTT. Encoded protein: CASFRGWTEAFF.

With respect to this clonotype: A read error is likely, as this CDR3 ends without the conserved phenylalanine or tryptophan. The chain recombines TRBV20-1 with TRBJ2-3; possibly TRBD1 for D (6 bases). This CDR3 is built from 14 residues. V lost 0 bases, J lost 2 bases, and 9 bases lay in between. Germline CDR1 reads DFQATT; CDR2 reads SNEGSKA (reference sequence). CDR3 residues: CSARDQGITDTQYL. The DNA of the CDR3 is TGCAGTGCTAGAGATCAGGGGATCACAGATACGCAGTATTTG.

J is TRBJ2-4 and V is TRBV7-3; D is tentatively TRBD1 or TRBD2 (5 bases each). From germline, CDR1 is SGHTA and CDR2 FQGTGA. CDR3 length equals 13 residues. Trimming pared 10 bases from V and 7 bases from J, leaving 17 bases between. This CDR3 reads CATSLGQGNIQYF. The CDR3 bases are TGTGCCACTAGCCTGGGCCAGGGCAACATTCAGTACTTC.

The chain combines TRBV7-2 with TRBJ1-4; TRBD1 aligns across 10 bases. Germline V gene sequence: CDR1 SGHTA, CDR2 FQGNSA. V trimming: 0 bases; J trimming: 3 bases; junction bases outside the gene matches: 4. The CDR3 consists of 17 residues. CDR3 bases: TGTGCCAGCAGCTTAGCTGGACAGGGGGGGCCTAATGAAAAACTGTTTTTT. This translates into CASSLAGQGGPNEKLFF.

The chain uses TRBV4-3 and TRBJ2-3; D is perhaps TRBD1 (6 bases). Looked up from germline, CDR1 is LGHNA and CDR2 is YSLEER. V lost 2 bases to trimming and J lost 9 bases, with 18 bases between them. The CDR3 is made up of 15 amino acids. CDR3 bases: TGCGCCAGCAGCCAACAAATAAACAGGGTAGGAACGCAGTATTTT. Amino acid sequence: CASSQQINRVGTQYF.

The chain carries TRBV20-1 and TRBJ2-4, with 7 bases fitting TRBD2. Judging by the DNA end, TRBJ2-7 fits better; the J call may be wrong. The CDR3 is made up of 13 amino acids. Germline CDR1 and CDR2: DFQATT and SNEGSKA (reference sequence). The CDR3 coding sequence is TGCAGTGCTAGAAGTGGGGGGGACCCCGAGCAGTACTTC. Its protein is CSARSGGDPEQYF.

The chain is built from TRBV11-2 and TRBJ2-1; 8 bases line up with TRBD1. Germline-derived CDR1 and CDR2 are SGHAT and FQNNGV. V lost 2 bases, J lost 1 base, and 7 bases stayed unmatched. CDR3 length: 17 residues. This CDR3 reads CASSLIRGRLSYNEQFF. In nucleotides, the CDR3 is TGTGCCAGCAGCTTAATCAGGGGGCGCCTGTCCTACAATGAGCAGTTCTTC. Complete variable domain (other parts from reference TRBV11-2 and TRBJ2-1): EAGVAQSPRYKIIEKRQSVAFWCNPISGHATLYWYQQILGQGPKLLIQFQNNGVVDDSQLPKDRFSAERLKGVDSTLKIQPAKLEDSAVYLCASSLIRGRLSYNEQFFGPGTRLTVL.

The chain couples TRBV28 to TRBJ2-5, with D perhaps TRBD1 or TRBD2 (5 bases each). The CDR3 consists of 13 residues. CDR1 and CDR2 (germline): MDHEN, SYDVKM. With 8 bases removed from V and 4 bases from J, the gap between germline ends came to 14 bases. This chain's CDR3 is CASGAGVVETQYF. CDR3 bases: TGTGCCAGCGGGGCCGGGGTGGTAGAGACCCAGTACTTC.

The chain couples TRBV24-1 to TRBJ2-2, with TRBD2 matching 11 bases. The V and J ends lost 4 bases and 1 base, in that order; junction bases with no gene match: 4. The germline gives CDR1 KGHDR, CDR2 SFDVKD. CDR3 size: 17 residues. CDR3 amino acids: CATSEHGLAGNTGELFF. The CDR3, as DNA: TGTGCCACCAGTGAACACGGACTAGCGGGGAACACCGGGGAGCTGTTTTTT.